This TCR beta chain was identified during a study of blood T cell repertoires in COVID-19. The wider study: COVID-19 samples collected from the United States, Italy and Spain covered acute and convalescent phases. From T cells, B-cell-depleted T cells, or PBMCs came the material, which was cDNA or gDNA.

The CDR3 length is 16 residues. V lost 3 bases and J 1 base, leaving 13 bases between the germline ends. CDR1 is SGDLS, CDR2 YYNGEE, per germline. Per the original methods: It was from reference gene primer amplification that nucleated cell counts were estimated. Libraries were prepared by immunoSEQ multiplex PCR; TCRdb keeps only in-frame clonotypes and omits some of them. V and J calls and clone size are as listed in that table; D and trimming were resolved from the DNA. The sample holds 95,000 to 100,000 clones, roughly 80% seen once. The sequence was collected from a woman aged 80 or over with acute or convalescent COVID-19. The rearrangement links TRBV9 to TRBJ2-2; tentative D call: TRBD2 (6 bases). Sequencing input: peripheral blood. The chain's CDR3 is CASSAKTSGNTGELFF. DNA of the CDR3: TGTGCCAGCAGCGCGAAGACTAGTGGGAACACCGGGGAGCTGTTTTTT.